These 20 T cell receptor beta chains were sequenced from one sample in a study of blood T cell repertoires in COVID-19. Assay: immunoSEQ multiplex PCR; the TCRdb copy retains only in-frame clones and omits some. The sample includes some 150,000 clones, around four fifths of them seen just once. The source material was PBMCs or T cells enriched from blood (not recorded which). All receptors come from a woman aged 45-60 years who had recovered from COVID-19.

V gene TRBV30 combines with J gene TRBJ2-1, with TRBD2 matching 9 bases. The CDR3 consists of 18 residues. From germline, CDR1 is GTSNPN and CDR2 SVGIG (reference sequence). Unmatched junction bases numbered 18, after V lost 2 bases and J lost 7 bases. The CDR3 DNA follows: TGTGCCTGGAGTCAGCCGATGGAGGAGCGGGAGGAACGGAATGAGCAGTTCTTC. This sequence encodes CAWSQPMEEREERNEQFF.

This clone has a handful of counts. This chain uses TRBV7-8 with TRBJ2-3; 7 nucleotides line up with TRBD1. Germline V gives CDR1 SGHVS, CDR2 FQNEAQ. V trimming: 5 bases; J trimming: 4 bases; junction bases outside the gene matches: 3. The CDR3 loop spans 13 amino acids. In nucleotides, the CDR3 is TGTGCCAGCAGCCGACAGGGTTCAGATACGCAGTATTTT. Amino acids: CASSRQGSDTQYF.

This clone showed up just once. The V gene is TRBV18, the J gene TRBJ1-1; D is perhaps TRBD1 (5 bases). V shed 4 bases and J shed 5 bases, with 11 bases lying between them. Germline loops: CDR1 KGHSH, CDR2 LQKENI. The CDR3 is 13 amino acids. Here the CDR3 reads CASSRSGETEAFF. CDR3 DNA sequence: TGTGCCAGCTCACGGTCGGGGGAAACTGAAGCTTTCTTT.

The chain has TRBV5-1 and TRBJ2-1; D not certain. This CDR3 is built from 15 residues. Trimming took 0 bases from V and 4 from J, leaving 11 bases between them. Germline V gene data show CDR1 as SGHRS and CDR2 as YFSETQ. In DNA, the CDR3 is TGCGCCAGCAGCTTGGAGCAGGCCCCTTACAATGAGCAGTTCTTC. Its protein is CASSLEQAPYNEQFF.

V is TRBV6-5 and J is TRBJ2-3, with D unclear. Trimming shortened V by 2 bases and J by 0 bases, and 9 bases separated the two germline ends. The CDR3 sequence is 15 residues long. Germline CDR1 reads MNHEY; CDR2 reads SVGAGI. The DNA for the CDR3 is TGTGCCAGCAGTTACCTTCCAACTAGCACAGATACGCAGTATTTT. It specifies CASSYLPTSTDTQYF.

The J gene is TRBJ1-2, the V gene TRBV28; D is uncertain. The V gene's germline CDR1 is MDHEN and CDR2 SYDVKM. The CDR3 totals 11 residues. Trimming cost V 8 bases and J 8 bases, with 12 bases left between them. The CDR3 bases are TGTGCCAGCGTCTCCCCGGGGGGCTACACCTTC. It translates to CASVSPGGYTF.

V usage is TRBV19 and J usage is TRBJ2-1, with D tentatively TRBD2 (6 bases). Germline lookup yields CDR1 LNHDA and CDR2 SQIVND (reference sequence). This CDR3 comprises 17 residues. V was clipped by 3 bases and J by 4 bases, with 19 bases between them. CDR3 nucleotides: TGTGCCAGTAGTATTGAGTCTAGCGATATTGGATACAATGAGCAGTTCTTC. Amino acids: CASSIESSDIGYNEQFF.

This rearrangement joins TRBV30 to TRBJ1-1; D perhaps matches TRBD1 (6 bases). Germline V gene lookup returns CDR1 GTSNPN and CDR2 SVGIG (reference sequence). The CDR3 runs to 15 residues. Trimming stripped 0 bases from V and 5 bases from J, with 16 bases between. The CDR3 region is CAWSVPERTVTEAFF. CDR3 DNA sequence: TGTGCCTGGAGTGTACCGGAAAGGACAGTGACTGAAGCTTTCTTT. Supplemented by reference TRBV30 and TRBJ1-1, the full variable domain reads SQTIHQWPATLVQPVGSPLSLECTVEGTSNPNLYWYRQAAGRGLQLLFYSVGIGQISSEVPQNLSASRPQDRQFILSSKKLLLSDSGFYLCAWSVPERTVTEAFFGQGTRLTVV.

The genes are TRBV27 and TRBJ1-5; D remains ambiguous. Germline V gene data show CDR1 as MNHEY and CDR2 as SMNVEV (reference sequence). CDR3 length: 16 amino acids. Trimming took 0 bases from V and 5 from J, leaving 14 bases between them. The CDR3 nucleotides read TGTGCCAGCAGTTTATCGGGGTTTAGGAGGGATCAGCCCCAGCATTTT. The encoded protein is CASSLSGFRRDQPQHF.

The chain joins TRBV18 to TRBJ1-1, with TRBD1 identical over 7 bases. Unmatched junction bases numbered 6, after V lost 8 bases and J lost 0 bases. Per germline, CDR1 KGHSH and CDR2 LQKENI. CDR3 length: 14 residues. DNA for the CDR3: TGTGCCAGCGTTCGACAGGGAATGAACACTGAAGCTTTCTTT. This encodes CASVRQGMNTEAFF. The full variable domain, rest sourced from reference TRBV18 and TRBJ1-1, is NAGVMQNPRHLVRRRGQEARLRCSPMKGHSHVYWYRQLPEEGLKFMVYLQKENIIDESGMPKERFSAEFPKEGPSILRIQQVVRGDSAAYFCASVRQGMNTEAFFGQGTRLTVV.

The J gene is TRBJ1-6, the V gene TRBV27, with a weak D call TRBD1 (5 bases). The CDR3 is made up of 15 amino acids. Germline V gene sequence: CDR1 MNHEY, CDR2 SMNVEV (reference sequence). V was trimmed by 0 bases and J by 9 bases, leaving 12 bases between them. The CDR3 nucleotides read TGTGCCAGCAGTTTATCTCGGCAGGGCGGTTCACCCCTCCACTTT. This encodes CASSLSRQGGSPLHF.

V gene TRBV28 combines with J gene TRBJ2-3; 7 bases fit TRBD2. Germline CDR1 reads MDHEN; CDR2 reads SYDVKM. V shed 4 bases and J 2 bases; nucleotides not matched to a gene: 6. CDR3 length equals 15 residues. CDR3 coding DNA: TGTGCCAGCAGTTCCCGGGGGAGGGTCACAGATACGCAGTATTTT. This sequence encodes CASSSRGRVTDTQYF.

This chain joins TRBV11-3 and TRBJ2-1, with unresolved D. The length of the CDR3 is 14 residues. Per the germline V gene, CDR1 is SGHNT and CDR2 is YENEEA. Trimming removed 5 bases from V and 6 bases from J, with 14 bases in between. The CDR3 bases are TGTGCCAGCAGCACCTCGGGTAGTACCAATGAGCAGTTCTTC. Protein: CASSTSGSTNEQFF.

The chain's CDR3 is CASSYGAGGYTEAFF. The CDR3 DNA reads as TGTGCCAGCAGTTACGGGGCAGGGGGCTACACTGAAGCTTTCTTT. The chain uses TRBV6-5 and TRBJ1-1, with TRBD1 matching 8 bases. The V segment lost 2 bases and the J segment 3 bases; nucleotides outside the gene matches: 5. The CDR3 totals 15 residues. From germline, CDR1 is MNHEY and CDR2 SVGAGI.

CDR3 in DNA: TGTGCCAGCAGCCGACTAGCGGGAGGCACCTACGAGCAGTACGTC. Its protein product is CASSRLAGGTYEQYV. The chain links TRBV5-6 to TRBJ2-7, with TRBD2 matching 13 bases. The CDR3 length is 15 residues. The V gene's germline CDR1 is SGHDT and CDR2 YYEEEE. V lost 4 bases, J lost 2 bases, and 3 bases stayed unmatched.

This chain links TRBV19 with TRBJ1-1, with 9 nucleotides matching TRBD1. This CDR3 is 15 amino acids long. Looked up from germline, CDR1 is LNHDA and CDR2 is SQIVND (reference sequence). The V gene end was trimmed by 6 bases and the J gene end by 4 bases; junction bases not matched to a gene: 9. The CDR3, as DNA: TGTGCCAGTAGGCCATCCCGGGACAGGGCCACTGAAGCTTTCTTT. Its translation is CASRPSRDRATEAFF. Variable domain in full (rest from reference TRBV19 and TRBJ1-1): DGGITQSPKYLFRKEGQNVTLSCEQNLNHDAMYWYRQDPGQGLRLIYYSQIVNDFQKGDIAEGYSVSREKKESFPLTVTSAQKNPTAFYLCASRPSRDRATEAFFGQGTRLTVV.

Only one count was recorded for this clone. The chain combines TRBV5-1 with TRBJ1-1, with D possibly TRBD1 on 6 matching bases. Germline V CDR1 and CDR2: SGHRS, YFSETQ. Trimming stripped 5 bases from V and 0 bases from J, with 17 bases between. CDR3 length: 16 amino acids. CDR3 protein: CASRGDTGFMNTEAFF. For the CDR3, the DNA is TGCGCCAGCAGAGGTGATACAGGGTTTATGAACACTGAAGCTTTCTTT.

The rearrangement links TRBV5-6 to TRBJ1-5; a possible D gene is TRBD1 (6 bases). This CDR3 has 15 amino acids. Trimming stripped 4 bases from V and 3 bases from J, with 14 bases between. The V gene's germline CDR1 is SGHDT and CDR2 YYEEEE. The CDR3 protein is CASSAISGDNQPQHF. CDR3 coding DNA: TGTGCCAGCAGCGCCATCTCAGGGGACAATCAGCCCCAGCATTTT.

The table lists this clone with a few counts. The gene calls are TRBV12-5 and TRBJ2-1; TRBD1 agrees at 7 bases. The CDR3 runs to 15 residues. Germline values: CDR1 LGHNT, CDR2 FRNRAP. J was trimmed by 6 bases and V by 4 bases; bases with no gene match: 9. CDR3 sequence (DNA): TGTGCTAGTGGTTGGAACGACAGGGTCTTCAATGAGCAGTTCTTC. Protein product: CASGWNDRVFNEQFF.

Only one count was recorded for this clone. The chain links TRBV27 to TRBJ1-1, with a possible D match to TRBD1 (6 bases). CDR1 is MNHEY, CDR2 SMNVEV, per germline (reference sequence). Trimming left V 5 bases short and J 2 bases short, with 15 bases between. The CDR3 loop spans 15 amino acids. DNA for the CDR3: TGTGCCAGCAGTCAATCGTACAGGGAAAACACTGAAGCTTTCTTT. It encodes CASSQSYRENTEAFF.